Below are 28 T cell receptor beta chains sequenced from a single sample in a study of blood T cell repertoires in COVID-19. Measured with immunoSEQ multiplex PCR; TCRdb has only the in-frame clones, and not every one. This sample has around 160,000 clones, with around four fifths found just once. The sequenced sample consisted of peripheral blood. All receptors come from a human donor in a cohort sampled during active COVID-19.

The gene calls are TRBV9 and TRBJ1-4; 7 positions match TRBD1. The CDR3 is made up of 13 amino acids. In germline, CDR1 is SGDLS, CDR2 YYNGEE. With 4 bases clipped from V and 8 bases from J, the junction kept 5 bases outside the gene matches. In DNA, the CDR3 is TGTGCCAGCAGCCGGAGGGGGCACGAAAAACTGTTTTTT. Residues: CASSRRGHEKLFF.

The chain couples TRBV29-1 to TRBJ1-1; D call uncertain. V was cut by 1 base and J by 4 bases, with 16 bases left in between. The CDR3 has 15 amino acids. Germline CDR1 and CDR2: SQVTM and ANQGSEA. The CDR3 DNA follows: TGCAGCGTTGAAGTTCACGGGGTGTCGGCCACTGAAGCTTTCTTT. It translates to CSVEVHGVSATEAFF.

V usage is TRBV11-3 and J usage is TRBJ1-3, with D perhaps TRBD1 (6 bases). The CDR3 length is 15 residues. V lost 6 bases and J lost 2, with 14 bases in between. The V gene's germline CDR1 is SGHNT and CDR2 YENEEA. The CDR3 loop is CASSHTGSPGNTIYF. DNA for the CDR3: TGTGCCAGCAGTCACACAGGGTCTCCTGGAAACACCATATATTTT.

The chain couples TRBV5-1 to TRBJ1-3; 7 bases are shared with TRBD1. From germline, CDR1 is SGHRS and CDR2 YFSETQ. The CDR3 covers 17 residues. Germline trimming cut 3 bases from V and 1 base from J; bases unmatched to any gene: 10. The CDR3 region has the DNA TGCGCCAGCAGCTCCCAAACAGGGGTCAGATCTGGAAACACCATATATTTT. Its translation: CASSSQTGVRSGNTIYF.

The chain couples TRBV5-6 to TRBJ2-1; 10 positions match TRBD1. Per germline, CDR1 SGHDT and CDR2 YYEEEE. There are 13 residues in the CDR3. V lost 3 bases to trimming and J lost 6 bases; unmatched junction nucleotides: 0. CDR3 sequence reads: CASSWTGGNEQFF. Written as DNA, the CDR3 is TGTGCCAGCAGCTGGACAGGGGGCAATGAGCAGTTCTTC.

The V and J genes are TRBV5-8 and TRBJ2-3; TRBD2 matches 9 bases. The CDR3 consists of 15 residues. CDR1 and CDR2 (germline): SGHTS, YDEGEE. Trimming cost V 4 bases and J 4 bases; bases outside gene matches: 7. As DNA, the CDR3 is TGTGCCAGCAGCACTGGCGGGGGGGTAGCAGATACGCAGTATTTT. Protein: CASSTGGGVADTQYF. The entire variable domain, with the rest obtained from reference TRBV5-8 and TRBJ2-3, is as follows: EAGVTQSPTHLIKTRGQQATLRCSPISGHTSVYWYQQALGLGLQFLLWYDEGEERNRGNFPPRFSGRQFPNYSSELNVNALELEDSALYLCASSTGGGVADTQYFGPGTRLTVL.

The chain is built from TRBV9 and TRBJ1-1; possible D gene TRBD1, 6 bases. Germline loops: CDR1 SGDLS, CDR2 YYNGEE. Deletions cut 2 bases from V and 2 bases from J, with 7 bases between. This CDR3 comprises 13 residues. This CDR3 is CASSVTGNTEAFF. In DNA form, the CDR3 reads TGTGCCAGCAGCGTGACAGGTAACACTGAAGCTTTCTTT.

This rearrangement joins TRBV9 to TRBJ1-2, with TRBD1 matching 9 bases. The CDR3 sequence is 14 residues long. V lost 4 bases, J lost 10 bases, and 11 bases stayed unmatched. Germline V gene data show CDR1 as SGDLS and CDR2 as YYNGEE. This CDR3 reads CASSPPGTGPIYTF. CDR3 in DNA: TGTGCCAGCAGCCCCCCCGGGACAGGGCCCATCTACACCTTC.

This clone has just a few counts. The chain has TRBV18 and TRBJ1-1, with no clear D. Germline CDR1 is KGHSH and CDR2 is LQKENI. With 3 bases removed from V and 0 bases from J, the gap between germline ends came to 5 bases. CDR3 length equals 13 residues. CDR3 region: CASSPQLNTEAFF. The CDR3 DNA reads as TGTGCCAGCTCACCTCAGTTGAACACTGAAGCTTTCTTT.

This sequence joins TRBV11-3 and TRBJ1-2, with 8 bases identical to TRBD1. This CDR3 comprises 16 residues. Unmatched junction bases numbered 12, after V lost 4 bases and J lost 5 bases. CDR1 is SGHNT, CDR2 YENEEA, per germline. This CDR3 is CASSSTTGGIRYGYTF. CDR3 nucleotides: TGTGCCAGCAGCTCAACAACAGGGGGTATTCGTTATGGCTACACCTTC.

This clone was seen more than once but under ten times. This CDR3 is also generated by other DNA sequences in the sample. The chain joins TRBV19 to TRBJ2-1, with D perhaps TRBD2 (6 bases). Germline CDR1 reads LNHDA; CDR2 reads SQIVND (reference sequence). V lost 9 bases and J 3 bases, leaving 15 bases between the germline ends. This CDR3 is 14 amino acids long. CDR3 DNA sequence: TGTGCCAGCTCCAGCGGAGGGGACTACAATGAGCAGTTCTTC. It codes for CASSSGGDYNEQFF.

In DNA form, the CDR3 reads TGTGCCAGCCAAATAGGGGCCAGGGTTGGCTCACCCCTCCACTTT. It yields the protein CASQIGARVGSPLHF. This chain uses TRBV28 with TRBJ1-6; possible D gene TRBD1, 5 bases. The V end was cut by 8 bases, the J end by 10 bases, with 21 bases between. The germline gives CDR1 MDHEN, CDR2 SYDVKM. CDR3 length: 15 residues.

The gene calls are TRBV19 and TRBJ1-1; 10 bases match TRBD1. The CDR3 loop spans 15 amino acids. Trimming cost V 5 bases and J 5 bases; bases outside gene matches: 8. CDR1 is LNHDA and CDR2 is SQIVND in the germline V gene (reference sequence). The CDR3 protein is CASSRGDRGNTEAFF. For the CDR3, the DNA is TGTGCCAGTAGTCGGGGGGACAGGGGAAATACTGAAGCTTTCTTT.

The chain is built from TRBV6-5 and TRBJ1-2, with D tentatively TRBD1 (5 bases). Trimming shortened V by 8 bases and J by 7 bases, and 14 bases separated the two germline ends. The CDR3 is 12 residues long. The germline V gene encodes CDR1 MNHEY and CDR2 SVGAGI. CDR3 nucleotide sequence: TGTGCCAGCCAGGACACGGTCTCTGGCTACACCTTC. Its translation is CASQDTVSGYTF.

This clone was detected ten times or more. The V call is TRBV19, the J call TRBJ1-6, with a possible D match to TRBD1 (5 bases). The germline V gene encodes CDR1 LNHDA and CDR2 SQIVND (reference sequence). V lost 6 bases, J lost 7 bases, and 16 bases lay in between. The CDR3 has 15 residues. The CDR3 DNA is TGTGCCAGTAGCTCGTTCGCCAGGGTAAATTCACCCCTCCACTTT. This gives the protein CASSSFARVNSPLHF.

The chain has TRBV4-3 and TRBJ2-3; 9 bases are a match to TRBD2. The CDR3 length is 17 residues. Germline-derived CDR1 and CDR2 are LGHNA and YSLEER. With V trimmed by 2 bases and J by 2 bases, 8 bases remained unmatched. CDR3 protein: CASSQTHSGGPTDTQYF. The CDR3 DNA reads TGCGCCAGCAGCCAAACCCATAGCGGGGGACCCACAGATACGCAGTATTTT.

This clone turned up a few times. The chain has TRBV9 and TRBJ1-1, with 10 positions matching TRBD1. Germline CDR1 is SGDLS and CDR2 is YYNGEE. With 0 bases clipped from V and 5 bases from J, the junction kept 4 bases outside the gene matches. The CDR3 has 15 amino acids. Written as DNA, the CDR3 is TGTGCCAGCAGCGTAGAGGGACAGGGGTTTACTGAAGCTTTCTTT. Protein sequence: CASSVEGQGFTEAFF.

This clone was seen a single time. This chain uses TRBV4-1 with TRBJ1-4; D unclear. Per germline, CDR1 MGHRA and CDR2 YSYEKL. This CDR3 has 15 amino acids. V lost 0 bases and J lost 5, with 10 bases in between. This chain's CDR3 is CASSQDLERNEKLFF. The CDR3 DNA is TGCGCCAGCAGCCAAGATCTTGAGCGAAATGAAAAACTGTTTTTT.

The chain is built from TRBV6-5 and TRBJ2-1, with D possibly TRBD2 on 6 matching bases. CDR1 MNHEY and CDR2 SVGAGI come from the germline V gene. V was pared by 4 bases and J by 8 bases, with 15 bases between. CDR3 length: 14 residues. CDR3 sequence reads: CASSSGGVYYEQFF. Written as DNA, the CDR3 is TGTGCCAGCAGTTCCGGAGGGGTATACTATGAGCAGTTCTTC.

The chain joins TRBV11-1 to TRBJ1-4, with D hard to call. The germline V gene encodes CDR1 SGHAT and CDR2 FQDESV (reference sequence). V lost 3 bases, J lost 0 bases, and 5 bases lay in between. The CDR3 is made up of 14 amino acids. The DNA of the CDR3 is TGTGCCAGCAGCTTGAGTTCAACTAATGAAAAACTGTTTTTT. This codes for CASSLSSTNEKLFF. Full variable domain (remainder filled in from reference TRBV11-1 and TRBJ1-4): EAEVAQSPRYKITEKSQAVAFWCDPISGHATLYWYRQILGQGPELLVQFQDESVVDDSQLPKDRFSAERLKGVDSTLKIQPAELGDSAMYLCASSLSSTNEKLFFGSGTQLSVL.

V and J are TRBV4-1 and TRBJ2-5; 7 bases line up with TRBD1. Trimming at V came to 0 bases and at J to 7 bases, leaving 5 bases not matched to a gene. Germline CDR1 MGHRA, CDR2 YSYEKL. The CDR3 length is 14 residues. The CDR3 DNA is TGCGCCAGCAGCCAAGATGAGGGGGCCAGGACCCAGTACTTC. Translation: CASSQDEGARTQYF.

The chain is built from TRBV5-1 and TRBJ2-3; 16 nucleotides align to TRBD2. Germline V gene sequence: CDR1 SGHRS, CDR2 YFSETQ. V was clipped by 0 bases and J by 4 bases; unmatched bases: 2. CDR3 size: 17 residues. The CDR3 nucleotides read TGCGCCAGCAGCTTGGCCGGGACTAGCGGGGGGGCAGATACGCAGTATTTT. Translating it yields CASSLAGTSGGADTQYF.

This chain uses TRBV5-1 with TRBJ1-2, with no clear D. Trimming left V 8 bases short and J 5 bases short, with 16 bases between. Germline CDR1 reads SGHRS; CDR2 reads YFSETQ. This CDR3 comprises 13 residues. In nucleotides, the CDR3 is TGCGCCAGTAAAGCGGACGGAACATATGGCTACACCTTC. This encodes CASKADGTYGYTF. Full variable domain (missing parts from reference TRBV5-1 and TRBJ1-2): KAGVTQTPRYLIKTRGQQVTLSCSPISGHRSVSWYQQTPGQGLQFLFEYFSETQRNKGNFPGRFSGRQFSNSRSEMNVSTLELGDSALYLCASKADGTYGYTFGSGTRLTVV.

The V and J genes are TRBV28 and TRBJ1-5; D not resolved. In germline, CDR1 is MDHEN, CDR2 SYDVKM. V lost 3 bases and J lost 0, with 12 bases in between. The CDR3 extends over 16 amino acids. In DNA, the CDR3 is TGTGCCAGCAGTTTGATGAGGACTTATAGCAATCAGCCCCAGCATTTT. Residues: CASSLMRTYSNQPQHF.

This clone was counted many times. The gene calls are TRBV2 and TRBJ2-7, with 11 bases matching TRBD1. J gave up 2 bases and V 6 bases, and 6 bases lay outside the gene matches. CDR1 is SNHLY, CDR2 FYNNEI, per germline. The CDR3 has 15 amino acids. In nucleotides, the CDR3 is TGTGCCAGCAGGCGACCGGGACAGGGGGCCTACGAGCAGTACTTC. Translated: CASRRPGQGAYEQYF.

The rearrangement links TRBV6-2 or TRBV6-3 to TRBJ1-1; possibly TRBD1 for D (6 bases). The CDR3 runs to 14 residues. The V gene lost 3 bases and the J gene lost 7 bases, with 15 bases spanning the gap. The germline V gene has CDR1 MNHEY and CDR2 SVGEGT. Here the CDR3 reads CASSYNRAIGEAFF. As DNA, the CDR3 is TGTGCCAGCAGTTATAACAGGGCAATTGGTGAAGCTTTCTTT.

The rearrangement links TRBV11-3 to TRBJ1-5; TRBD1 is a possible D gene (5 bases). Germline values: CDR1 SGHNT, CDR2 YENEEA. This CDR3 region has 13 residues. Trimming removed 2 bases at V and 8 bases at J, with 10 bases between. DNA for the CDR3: TGTGCCAGCAGCTTACAGGGTAATGAGCCCCAGCATTTT. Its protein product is CASSLQGNEPQHF.

CDR3: CASSETGAPNYGYTF. For the CDR3, the DNA is TGTGCCAGCAGTGAGACAGGGGCCCCGAACTATGGCTACACCTTC. This chain links TRBV6-6 with TRBJ1-2; 8 bases are shared with TRBD1. The V segment lost 5 bases and the J segment 2 bases; nucleotides outside the gene matches: 7. Germline assignment: CDR1 MNHNY and CDR2 SVGAGI (reference sequence). This CDR3 spans 15 amino acids.